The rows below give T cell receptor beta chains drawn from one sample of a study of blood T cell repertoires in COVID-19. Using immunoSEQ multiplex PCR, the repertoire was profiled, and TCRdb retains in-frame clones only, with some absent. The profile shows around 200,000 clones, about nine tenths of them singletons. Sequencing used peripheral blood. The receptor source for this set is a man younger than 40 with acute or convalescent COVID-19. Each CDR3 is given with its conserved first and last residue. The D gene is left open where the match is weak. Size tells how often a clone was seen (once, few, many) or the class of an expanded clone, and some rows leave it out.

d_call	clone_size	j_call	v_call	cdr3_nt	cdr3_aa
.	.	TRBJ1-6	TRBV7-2	TGTGCCAGCAGCTTAGCGACAGGAAGAAATTCACCCCTCCACTTT	CASSLATGRNSPLHF
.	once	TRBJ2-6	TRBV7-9	TGTGCCAGCAGCCCTAAGACAGCTGGGGCCAACGTCCTGACTTTC	CASSPKTAGANVLTF
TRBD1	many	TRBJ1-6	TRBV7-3	TGTGCCAGCAGCCTGCAAGGGACAGAGCATTCACCCCTCCACTTT	CASSLQGTEHSPLHF
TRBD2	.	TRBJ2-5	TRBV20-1	TGCAGTGCTAGTTCTGGTCGTAGCGGGGGGCGGGGGACCCAGTACTTC	CSASSGRSGGRGTQYF
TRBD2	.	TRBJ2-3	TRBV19	TGTGCCAGTAGCTCTACTAGCGGGGGGGATACGCAGTATTTT	CASSSTSGGDTQYF
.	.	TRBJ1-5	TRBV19	TGTGCCAGTAGTCAGGGGCCCTATCAGCCCCAGCATTTT	CASSQGPYQPQHF
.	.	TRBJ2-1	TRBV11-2	TGTGCCAGCAGCTTTTTTAAGGGGTCATCCAATGAGCAGTTCTTC	CASSFFKGSSNEQFF
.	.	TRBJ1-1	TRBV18	TGTGCCAGCTCACCATCAGGGTGGAGCACTGAAGCTTTCTTT	CASSPSGWSTEAFF
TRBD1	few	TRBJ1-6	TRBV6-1	TGTGCCAGCAGTGATAGGGGGGACAGTGACTCACCCCTCCACTTT	CASSDRGDSDSPLHF
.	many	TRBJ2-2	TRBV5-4	TGTGCCAGCAGCACAGTGTTGGGCAGGGCCCCCGGGGAGCTGTTTTTT	CASSTVLGRAPGELFF
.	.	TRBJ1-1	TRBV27	TGTGCCAGCAGTTTCGGGGGAGACACTGAAGCTTTCTTT	CASSFGGDTEAFF
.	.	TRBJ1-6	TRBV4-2	TGTGCCAGCAGCCAAGGGGCGTCCTATAATTCACCCCTCCACTTT	CASSQGASYNSPLHF
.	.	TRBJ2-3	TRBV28	TGTGCCAGCAGAGGGGTCAGCATATTGGGTTACGCGCAGTATTTT	CASRGVSILGYAQYF
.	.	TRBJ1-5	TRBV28	TGTGCCAGCACTTCCAAGCCAACGGGTCGGCATCAGCCCCAGCATTTT	CASTSKPTGRHQPQHF
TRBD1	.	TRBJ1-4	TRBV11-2	TGTGCCAGCAGCCGAGGACAGGCTCCATCGGAGAATGAAAAACTGTTTTTT	CASSRGQAPSENEKLFF
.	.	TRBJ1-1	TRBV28	TGTGCCAGCAGCAAGCGACAGGTGAACACTGAAGCTTTCTTT	CASSKRQVNTEAFF
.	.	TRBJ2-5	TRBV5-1	TGCGCCAGCAGCTCACAAGAGACCCAGTACTTC	CASSSQETQYF
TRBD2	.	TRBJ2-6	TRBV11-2	TGTGCCAGCAGCTTAGGGACTAGCGGTCTTCACTCTGGGGCCAACGTCCTGACTTTC	CASSLGTSGLHSGANVLTF
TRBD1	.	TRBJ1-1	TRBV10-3	TGTGCCATCAGTGGGCCCGGACAGGGATTCACTGAAGCTTTCTTT	CAISGPGQGFTEAFF
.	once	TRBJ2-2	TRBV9	TGTGCCAGCAGCGTAGTGCGCGGCCCACCGAACACCGGGGAGCTGTTTTTT	CASSVVRGPPNTGELFF
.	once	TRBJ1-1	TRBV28	TGTGCCAGCAGCCCCCTCTGGAACACTGAAGCTTTCTTT	CASSPLWNTEAFF
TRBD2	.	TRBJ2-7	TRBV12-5	TGTGCTAGTGGTTTATTCATGACTAGCGGGGAAGGGTGGGGCGAGCAGTACTTC	CASGLFMTSGEGWGEQYF
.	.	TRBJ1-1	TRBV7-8	TGTGCCAGCAGCTTAGAATCGGGCAGGGCCGAAGCTTTCTTT	CASSLESGRAEAFF
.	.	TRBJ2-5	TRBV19	TGTGCCAGTAGGGCTACGCAGGTCTCTCAAGAGACCCAGTACTTC	CASRATQVSQETQYF
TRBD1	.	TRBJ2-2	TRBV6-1	TGTGCCAGCAGTGAAGCGGGACAGGCTTCATTTAACGGGGAGCTGTTTTTT	CASSEAGQASFNGELFF
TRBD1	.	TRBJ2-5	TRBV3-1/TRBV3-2	TGTGCCAGCAGCCAAGGGGACAGGGACTACCAAGAGACCCAGTACTTC	CASSQGDRDYQETQYF
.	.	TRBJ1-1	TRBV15	TGTGCCACCAGCAGAGCCCCCGACACTGAAGCTTTCTTT	CATSRAPDTEAFF
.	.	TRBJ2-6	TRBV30	TGTGCCTGGACATTGGCGGCTGGGGCCAACGTCCTGACTTTC	CAWTLAAGANVLTF
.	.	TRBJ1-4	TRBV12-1	TGTGCCAGCAGCTCGACAGGGTTTCGGGGAAAACTGTTTTTT	CASSSTGFRGKLFF
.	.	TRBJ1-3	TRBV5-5	TGTGCCAGCAGCTTGGAGGGGCAAGGAAACACCATATATTTT	CASSLEGQGNTIYF
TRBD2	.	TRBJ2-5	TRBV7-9	TGTGCCAGCAGCTTAGTCGAGATCCCGGGACTAGCGGGGCCGGAGACCCAGTACTTC	CASSLVEIPGLAGPETQYF
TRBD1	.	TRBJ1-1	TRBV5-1	TGCGCCAGCAGCTTCCACCTAGGCAGGGGGAACATGAACACTGAAGCTTTCTTT	CASSFHLGRGNMNTEAFF
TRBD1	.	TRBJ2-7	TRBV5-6	TGTGCCAGCAGTCTTACCGTCCGACAGGGGGGTATGAACGAGCAGTACTTC	CASSLTVRQGGMNEQYF
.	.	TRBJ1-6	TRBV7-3	TGTGCCAGCAGCCCTTTCCCTAATTCACCCCTCCACTTT	CASSPFPNSPLHF
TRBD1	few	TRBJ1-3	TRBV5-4	TGTGCCAGCAGCTTGCCCGGGACAGGGCTGGACACCATATATTTT	CASSLPGTGLDTIYF
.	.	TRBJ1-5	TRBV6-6	TGTGCCAGCAGTGGCGGGGGTTTCAGTCAGCCCCAGCATTTT	CASSGGGFSQPQHF
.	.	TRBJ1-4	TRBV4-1	TGCGCCAGCAGCCAGGTCCGGGGGGAAAAACTGTTTTTT	CASSQVRGEKLFF
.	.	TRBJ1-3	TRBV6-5	TGTGCCAGCAGGGGGGGACGGAGCTCTGGAAACACCATATATTTT	CASRGGRSSGNTIYF
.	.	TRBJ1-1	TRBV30	TGTGCCTGGAGACCCCTCGGGAATCTGAACACTGAAGCTTTCTTT	CAWRPLGNLNTEAFF
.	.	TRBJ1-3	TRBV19	TGTGCCAGTAGTGGCCTGGGGACTCGGTCTGGAAACACCATATATTTT	CASSGLGTRSGNTIYF
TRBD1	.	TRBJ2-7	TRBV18	TGTGCCAGCTCACCGACAGGGGGTAGATCCTACGAGCAGTACTTC	CASSPTGGRSYEQYF
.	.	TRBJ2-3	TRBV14	TGTGCCAGCAGCCAGCAGGGGTTAAGCACAGATACGCAGTATTTT	CASSQQGLSTDTQYF
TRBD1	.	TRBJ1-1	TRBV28	TGTGCCAGCAGTGCAGGAGGGGGCGTAAACACTGAAGCTTTCTTT	CASSAGGGVNTEAFF
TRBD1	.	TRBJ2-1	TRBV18	TGTGCCAGCTCACCAGTCCCGGGACAGGGAGTGAGCTCCTACAATGAGCAGTTCTTC	CASSPVPGQGVSSYNEQFF
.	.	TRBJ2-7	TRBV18	TGTGCCAGCTCACCTACAGGATCACCCTCCTACGAGCAGTACTTC	CASSPTGSPSYEQYF
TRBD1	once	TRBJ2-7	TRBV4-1	TGCGCCAGCAGCCAACAGGGGGCGATCGCCTACGAGCAGTACTTC	CASSQQGAIAYEQYF
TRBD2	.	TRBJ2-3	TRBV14	TGTGCCAGCAGCCAAGCCCGAGGGACTAGCGGGAGCCGGGTGCAGTATTTT	CASSQARGTSGSRVQYF
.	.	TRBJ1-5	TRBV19	TGTGCCAGTAGTATTTCAGGCAGTCGAAATCAGCCCCAGCATTTT	CASSISGSRNQPQHF
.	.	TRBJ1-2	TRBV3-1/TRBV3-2	TGTGCCAGCAGCCGACAGGTCGCCGATGGCTACACCTTC	CASSRQVADGYTF